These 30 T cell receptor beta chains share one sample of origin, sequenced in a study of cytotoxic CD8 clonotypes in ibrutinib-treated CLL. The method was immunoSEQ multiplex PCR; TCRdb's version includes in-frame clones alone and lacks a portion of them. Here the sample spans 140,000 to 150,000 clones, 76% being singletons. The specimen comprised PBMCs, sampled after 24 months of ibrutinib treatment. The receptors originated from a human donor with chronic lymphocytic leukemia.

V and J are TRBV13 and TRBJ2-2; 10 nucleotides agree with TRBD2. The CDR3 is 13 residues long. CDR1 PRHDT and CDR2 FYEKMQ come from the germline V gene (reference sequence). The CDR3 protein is CAGGTSVTGELFF. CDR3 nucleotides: TGTGCTGGGGGGACTAGCGTCACCGGGGAGCTGTTTTTT. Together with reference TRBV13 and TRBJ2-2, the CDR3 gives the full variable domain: AAGVIQSPRHLIKEKRETATLKCYPIPRHDTVYWYQQGPGQDPQFLISFYEKMQSDKGSIPDRFSAQQFSDYHSELNMSSLELGDSALYFCAGGTSVTGELFFGEGSRLTVL.

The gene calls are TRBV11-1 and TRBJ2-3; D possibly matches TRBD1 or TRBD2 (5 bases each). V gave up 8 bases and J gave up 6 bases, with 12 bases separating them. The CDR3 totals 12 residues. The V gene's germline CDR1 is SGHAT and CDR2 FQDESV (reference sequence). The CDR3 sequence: CASAPWGDTQYF. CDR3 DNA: TGTGCCAGCGCCCCTTGGGGGGATACGCAGTATTTT.

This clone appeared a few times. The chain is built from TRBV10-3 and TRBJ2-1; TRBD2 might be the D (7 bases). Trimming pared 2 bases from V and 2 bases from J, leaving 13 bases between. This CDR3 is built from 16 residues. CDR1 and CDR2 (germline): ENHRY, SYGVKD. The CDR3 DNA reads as TGTGCCATCAGTGAGGGGGGGGCAGACCCCTACAATGAGCAGTTCTTC. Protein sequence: CAISEGGADPYNEQFF.

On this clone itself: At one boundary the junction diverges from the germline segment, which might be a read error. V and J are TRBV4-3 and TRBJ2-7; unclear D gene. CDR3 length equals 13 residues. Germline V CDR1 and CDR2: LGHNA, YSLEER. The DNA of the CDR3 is TGCGCCAGCAGCCCGCAAGTAGGGTACGGGCAGTACTTC. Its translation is CASSPQVGYGQYF.

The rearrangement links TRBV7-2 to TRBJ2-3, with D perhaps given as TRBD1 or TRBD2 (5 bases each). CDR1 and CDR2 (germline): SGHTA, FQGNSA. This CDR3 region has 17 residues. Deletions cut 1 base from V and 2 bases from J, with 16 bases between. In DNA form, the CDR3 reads TGTGCCAGCAGCTTAGGAATGGTAGGGACCTCCACAGATACGCAGTATTTT. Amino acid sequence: CASSLGMVGTSTDTQYF.

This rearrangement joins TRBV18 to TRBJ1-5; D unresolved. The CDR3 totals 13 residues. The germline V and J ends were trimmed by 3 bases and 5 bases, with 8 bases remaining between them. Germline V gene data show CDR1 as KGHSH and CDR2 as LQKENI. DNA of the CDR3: TGTGCCAGCTCACCGGGCCCCGATCAGCCCCAGCATTTT. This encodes CASSPGPDQPQHF.

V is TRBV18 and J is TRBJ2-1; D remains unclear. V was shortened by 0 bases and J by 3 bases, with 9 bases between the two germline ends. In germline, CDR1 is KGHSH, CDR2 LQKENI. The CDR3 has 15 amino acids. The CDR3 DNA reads TGTGCCAGCTCACCACCGTACTATGACTACAATGAGCAGTTCTTC. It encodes CASSPPYYDYNEQFF.

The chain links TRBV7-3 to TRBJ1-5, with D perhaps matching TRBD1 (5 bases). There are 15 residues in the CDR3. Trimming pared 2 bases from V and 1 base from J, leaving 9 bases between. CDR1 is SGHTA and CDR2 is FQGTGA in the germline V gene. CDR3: CASSLVGGSNQPQHF. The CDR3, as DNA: TGTGCCAGCAGCTTAGTTGGGGGGAGCAATCAGCCCCAGCATTTT.

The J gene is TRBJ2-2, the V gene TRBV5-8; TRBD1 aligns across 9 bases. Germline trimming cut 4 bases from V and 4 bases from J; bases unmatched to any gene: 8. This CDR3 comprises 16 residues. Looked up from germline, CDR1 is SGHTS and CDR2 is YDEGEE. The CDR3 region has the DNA TGTGCCAGCAGCACCGCCGGGACAGGGTCCACCGGGGAGCTGTTTTTT. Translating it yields CASSTAGTGSTGELFF.

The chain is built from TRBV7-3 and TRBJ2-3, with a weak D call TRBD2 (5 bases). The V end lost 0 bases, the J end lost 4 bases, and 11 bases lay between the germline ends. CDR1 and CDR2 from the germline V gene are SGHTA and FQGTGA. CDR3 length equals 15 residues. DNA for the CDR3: TGTGCCAGCAGCTTAACGACCGGGCGGGCAGATACGCAGTATTTT. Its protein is CASSLTTGRADTQYF.

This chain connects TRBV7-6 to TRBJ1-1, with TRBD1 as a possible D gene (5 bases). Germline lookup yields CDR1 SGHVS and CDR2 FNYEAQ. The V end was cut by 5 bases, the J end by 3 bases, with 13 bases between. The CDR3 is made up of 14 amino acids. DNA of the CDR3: TGTGCCAGCAGCCGGGGCATTGGATACACTGAAGCTTTCTTT. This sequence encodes CASSRGIGYTEAFF. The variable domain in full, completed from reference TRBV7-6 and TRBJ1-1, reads GAGVSQSPRYKVTKRGQDVALRCDPISGHVSLYWYRQALGQGPEFLTYFNYEAQQDKSGLPNDRFSAERPEGSISTLTIQRTEQRDSAMYRCASSRGIGYTEAFFGQGTRLTVV.

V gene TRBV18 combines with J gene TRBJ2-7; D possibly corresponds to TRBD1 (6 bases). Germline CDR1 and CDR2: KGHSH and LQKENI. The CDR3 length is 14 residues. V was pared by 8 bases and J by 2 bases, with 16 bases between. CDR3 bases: TGTGCCAGCAGCCGGGACACCAACGCCTACGAGCAGTACTTC. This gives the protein CASSRDTNAYEQYF. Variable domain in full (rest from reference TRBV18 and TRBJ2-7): NAGVMQNPRHLVRRRGQEARLRCSPMKGHSHVYWYRQLPEEGLKFMVYLQKENIIDESGMPKERFSAEFPKEGPSILRIQQVVRGDSAAYFCASSRDTNAYEQYFGPGTRLTVT.

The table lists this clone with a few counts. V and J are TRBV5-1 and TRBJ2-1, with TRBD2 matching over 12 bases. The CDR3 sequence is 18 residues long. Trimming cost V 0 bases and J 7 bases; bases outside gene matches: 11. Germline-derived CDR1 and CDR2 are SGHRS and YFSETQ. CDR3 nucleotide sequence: TGCGCCAGCAGCTTGGCCGTCCAGGCTAGCGGGAGGGGGAATGAGCAGTTCTTC. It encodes CASSLAVQASGRGNEQFF.

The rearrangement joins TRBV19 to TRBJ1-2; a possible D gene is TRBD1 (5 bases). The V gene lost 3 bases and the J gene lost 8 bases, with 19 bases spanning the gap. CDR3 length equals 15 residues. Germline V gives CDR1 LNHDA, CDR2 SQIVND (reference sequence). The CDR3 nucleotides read TGTGCCAGTAGTATTGGGGCAGGGAGGAAGATGGGCTACACCTTC. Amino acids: CASSIGAGRKMGYTF.

CDR3: CASSPRGDRGGYSNQPQHF. The CDR3 DNA is TGTGCCAGCAGCCCAAGAGGGGACAGGGGCGGATATAGCAATCAGCCCCAGCATTTT. This chain joins TRBV28 and TRBJ1-5; 10 positions agree with TRBD1. V lost 6 bases and J lost 0; bases outside the gene matches: 14. Germline CDR1 and CDR2: MDHEN and SYDVKM. This CDR3 is built from 19 residues.

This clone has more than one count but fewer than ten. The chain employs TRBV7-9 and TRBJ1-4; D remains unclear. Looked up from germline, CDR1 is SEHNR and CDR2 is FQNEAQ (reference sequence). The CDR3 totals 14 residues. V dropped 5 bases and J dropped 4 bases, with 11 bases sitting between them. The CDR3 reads CASSPRADNEKLFF. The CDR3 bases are TGTGCCAGCAGCCCAAGGGCCGATAATGAAAAACTGTTTTTT.

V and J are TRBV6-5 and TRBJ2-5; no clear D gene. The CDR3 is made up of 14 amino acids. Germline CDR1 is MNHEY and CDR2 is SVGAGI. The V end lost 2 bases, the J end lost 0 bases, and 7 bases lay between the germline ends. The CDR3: CASSYPDHQETQYF. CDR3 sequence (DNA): TGTGCCAGCAGTTACCCGGACCACCAAGAGACCCAGTACTTC.

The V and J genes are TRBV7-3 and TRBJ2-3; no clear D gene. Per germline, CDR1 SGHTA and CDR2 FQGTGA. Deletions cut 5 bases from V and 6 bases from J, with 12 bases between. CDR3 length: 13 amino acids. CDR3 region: CASSGGFMDTQYF. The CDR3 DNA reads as TGTGCCAGCAGCGGCGGCTTTATGGATACGCAGTATTTT.

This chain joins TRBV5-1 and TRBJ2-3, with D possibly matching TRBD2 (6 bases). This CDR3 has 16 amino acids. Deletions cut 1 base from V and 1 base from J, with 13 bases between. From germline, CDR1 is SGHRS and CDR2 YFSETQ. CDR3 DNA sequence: TGCGCCAGCAGCTTGTTGGCAGGAGGGGGCACAGATACGCAGTATTTT. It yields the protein CASSLLAGGGTDTQYF.

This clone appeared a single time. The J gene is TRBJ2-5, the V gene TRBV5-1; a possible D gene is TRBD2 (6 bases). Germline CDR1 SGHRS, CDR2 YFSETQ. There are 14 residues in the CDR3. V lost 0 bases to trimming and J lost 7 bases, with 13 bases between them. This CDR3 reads CASSLGDSGGTQYF. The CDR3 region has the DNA TGCGCCAGCAGCTTGGGGGACTCAGGTGGGACCCAGTACTTC.

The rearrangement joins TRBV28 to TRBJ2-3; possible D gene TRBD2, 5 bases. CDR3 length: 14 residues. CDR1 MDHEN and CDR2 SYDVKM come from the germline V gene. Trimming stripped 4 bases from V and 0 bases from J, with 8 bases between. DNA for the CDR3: TGTGCCAGCAGTTCCGGCGGGAGCACAGATACGCAGTATTTT. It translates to CASSSGGSTDTQYF.

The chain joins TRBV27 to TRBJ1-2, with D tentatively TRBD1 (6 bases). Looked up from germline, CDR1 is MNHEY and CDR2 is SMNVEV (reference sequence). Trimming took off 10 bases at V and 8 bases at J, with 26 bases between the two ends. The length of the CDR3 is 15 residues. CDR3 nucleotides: TGTGCCACCTCGCCCCGACAGGTAGACCCTCCGGGCTACACCTTC. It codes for CATSPRQVDPPGYTF.

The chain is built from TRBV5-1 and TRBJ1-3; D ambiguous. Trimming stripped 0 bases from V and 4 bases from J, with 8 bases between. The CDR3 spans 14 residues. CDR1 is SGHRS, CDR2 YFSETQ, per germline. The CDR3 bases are TGCGCCAGCAGCTTGGAACCAGGAGGAAACACCATATATTTT. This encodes CASSLEPGGNTIYF.

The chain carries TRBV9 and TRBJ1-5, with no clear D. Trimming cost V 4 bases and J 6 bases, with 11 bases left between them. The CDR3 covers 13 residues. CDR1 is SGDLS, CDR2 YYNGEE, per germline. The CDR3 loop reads CASSPVARQPQHF. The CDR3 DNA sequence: TGTGCCAGCAGCCCGGTGGCGCGTCAGCCCCAGCATTTT.

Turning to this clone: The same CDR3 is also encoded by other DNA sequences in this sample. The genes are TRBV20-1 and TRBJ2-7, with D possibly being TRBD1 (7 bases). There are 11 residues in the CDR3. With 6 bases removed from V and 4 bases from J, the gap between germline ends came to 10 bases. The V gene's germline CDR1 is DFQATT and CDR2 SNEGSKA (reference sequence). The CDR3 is CSAPGGYEQYF. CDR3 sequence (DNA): TGCAGTGCACCAGGGGGGTACGAGCAGTACTTC.

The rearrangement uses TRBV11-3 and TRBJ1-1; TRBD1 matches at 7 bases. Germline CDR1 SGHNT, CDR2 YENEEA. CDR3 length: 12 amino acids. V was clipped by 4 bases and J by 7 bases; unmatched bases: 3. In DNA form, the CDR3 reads TGTGCCAGCAGCTACCGGGACAGTGAAGCTTTCTTT. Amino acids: CASSYRDSEAFF.

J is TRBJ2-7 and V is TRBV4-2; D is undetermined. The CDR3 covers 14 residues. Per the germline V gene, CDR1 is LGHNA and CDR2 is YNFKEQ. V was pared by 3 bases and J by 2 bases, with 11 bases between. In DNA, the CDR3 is TGTGCCAGCAGCCATCCGGGCCTAACCTACGAGCAGTACTTC. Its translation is CASSHPGLTYEQYF.

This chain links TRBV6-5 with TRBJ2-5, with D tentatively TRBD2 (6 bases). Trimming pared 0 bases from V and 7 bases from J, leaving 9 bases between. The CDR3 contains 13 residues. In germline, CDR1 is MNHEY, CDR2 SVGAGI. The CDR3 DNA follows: TGTGCCAGCAGTTACTCTCGGGGAGGGACCCAGTACTTC. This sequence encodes CASSYSRGGTQYF.

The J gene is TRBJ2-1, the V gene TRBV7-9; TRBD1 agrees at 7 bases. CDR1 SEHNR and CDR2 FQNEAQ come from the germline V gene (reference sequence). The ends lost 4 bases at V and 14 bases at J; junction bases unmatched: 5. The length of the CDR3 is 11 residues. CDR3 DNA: TGTGCCAGCAGCTCAGGGGGTCTTAAGTTCTTC. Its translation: CASSSGGLKFF.

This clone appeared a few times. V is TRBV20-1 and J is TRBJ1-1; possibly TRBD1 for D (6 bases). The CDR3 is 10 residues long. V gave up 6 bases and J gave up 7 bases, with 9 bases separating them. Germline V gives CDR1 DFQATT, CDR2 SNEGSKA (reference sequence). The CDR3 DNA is TGCAGTGCCGGGGGCATTGAAGCTTTCTTT. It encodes CSAGGIEAFF.